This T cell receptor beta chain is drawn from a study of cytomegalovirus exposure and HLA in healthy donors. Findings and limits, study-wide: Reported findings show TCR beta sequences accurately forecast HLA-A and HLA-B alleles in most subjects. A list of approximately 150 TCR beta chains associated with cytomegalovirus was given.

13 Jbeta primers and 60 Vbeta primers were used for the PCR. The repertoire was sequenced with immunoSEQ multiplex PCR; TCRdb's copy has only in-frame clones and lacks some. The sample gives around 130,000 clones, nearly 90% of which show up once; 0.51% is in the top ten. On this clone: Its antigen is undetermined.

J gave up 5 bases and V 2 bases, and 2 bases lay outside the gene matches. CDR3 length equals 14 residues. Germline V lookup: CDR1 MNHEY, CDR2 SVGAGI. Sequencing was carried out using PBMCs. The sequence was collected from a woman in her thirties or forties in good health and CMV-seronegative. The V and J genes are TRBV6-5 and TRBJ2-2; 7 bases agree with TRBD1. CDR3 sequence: CASSYGRGTGELFF. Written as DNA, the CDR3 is TGTGCCAGCAGTTACGGCAGGGGGACCGGGGAGCTGTTTTTT.